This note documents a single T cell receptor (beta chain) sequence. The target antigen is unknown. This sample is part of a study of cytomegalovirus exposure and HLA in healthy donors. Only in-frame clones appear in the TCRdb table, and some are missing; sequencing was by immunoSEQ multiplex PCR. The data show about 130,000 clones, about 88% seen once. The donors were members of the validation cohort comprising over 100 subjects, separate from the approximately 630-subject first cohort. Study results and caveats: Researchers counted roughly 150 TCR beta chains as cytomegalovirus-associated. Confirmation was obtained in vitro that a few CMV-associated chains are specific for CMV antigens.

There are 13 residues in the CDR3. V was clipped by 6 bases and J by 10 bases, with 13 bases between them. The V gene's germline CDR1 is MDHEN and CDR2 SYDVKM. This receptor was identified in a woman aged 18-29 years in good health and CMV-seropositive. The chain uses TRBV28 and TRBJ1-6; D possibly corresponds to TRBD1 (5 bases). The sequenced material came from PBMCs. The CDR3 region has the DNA TGTGCCAGCAGCTCAGGGTTAGGGTCACCCCTCCACTTT. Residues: CASSSGLGSPLHF.